This T cell receptor (beta chain) was sequenced for a study of PD-L1 blockade in urothelial cancer. Measured with immunoSEQ multiplex PCR; TCRdb has only the in-frame clones, and not every one. The sample gives tens of thousands of clones, approximately 80% of which show up once; over 1% is in the top ten. From germline, CDR1 is LNHNV and CDR2 YYDKDF (reference sequence). Germline trimming cut 1 base from V and 3 bases from J; bases unmatched to any gene: 6. The CDR3 has 17 residues. Time point meaning: pretreatment peripheral blood. The receptor was isolated from a man aged 50 to 60 with urothelial cancer. The source was PBMCs, collected around atezolizumab (anti-PD-L1) treatment. V gene TRBV15 combines with J gene TRBJ2-3; 11 nucleotides match TRBD2. CDR3 DNA sequence: TGTGCCACCAGCAGAGGCACTAGCGGGAGTTGGACAGATACGCAGTATTTT. Translating gives CATSRGTSGSWTDTQYF.